Below are 29 T cell receptor beta chains sequenced from a single sample in a study of T cells in Graves' hyperthyroidism and ophthalmopathy. Template material for amplifying TCR beta CDR3 regions consisted of RNA transcripts. The HTBI primer set served for first-round RT-PCR of the TCR CDR3. MiXCR was run by TCRdb on the multiplex PCR reads, yielding one entry per CDR3 protein. Of roughly 380,000 distinct CDR3 sequences in the sample, about 20% were seen once. Sequencing was performed on blood. The origin of the receptors is a young woman with Graves' hyperthyroidism.

This clonotype was seen repeatedly, ten times or more. V is TRBV2 and J is TRBJ1-1; D gene unclear. V was cut by 3 bases and J by 3 bases, with 5 bases left in between. This CDR3 is built from 12 residues. Germline lookup yields CDR1 SNHLY and CDR2 FYNNEI. Here the CDR3 reads CASSDGYTEAFF. CDR3 coding DNA: TGTGCCAGCAGTGACGGTTACACTGAAGCTTTCTTT.

This clonotype appeared many times. The chain uses TRBV6-5 and TRBJ1-6; 7 bases are a match to TRBD1. This CDR3 has 14 residues. Germline trimming cut 5 bases from V and 7 bases from J; bases unmatched to any gene: 5. Per germline, CDR1 MNHEY and CDR2 SVGAGI. CDR3 residues: CASSHQTGNSPLHF. The DNA for the CDR3 is TGTGCCAGCAGTCACCAGACAGGGAATTCACCCCTCCACTTT.

The rearrangement links TRBV6-1 to TRBJ1-3; no clear D gene. With 5 bases removed from V and 3 bases from J, the gap between germline ends came to 14 bases. The V gene's germline CDR1 is MNHNS and CDR2 SASEGT. The CDR3 is 15 residues long. CDR3: CASSPFRAGGNTIYF. The CDR3 nucleotides read TGTGCCAGCAGTCCATTTAGGGCAGGTGGAAACACCATATATTTT.

This clonotype was seen a handful of times. This chain joins TRBV3-1 and TRBJ1-2, with TRBD1 matching 7 bases. CDR3 length: 14 amino acids. The V gene end was trimmed by 1 base and the J gene end by 3 bases; junction bases not matched to a gene: 2. In germline, CDR1 is LGHDT, CDR2 YNNKEL (reference sequence). The CDR3 region has the DNA TGTGCCAGCAGCCAAGGGGACAGACACTATGGCTACACCTTC. Its protein is CASSQGDRHYGYTF.

This clonotype appeared once. This sequence joins TRBV6-1 and TRBJ1-1; weak D call: TRBD1 (5 bases). The CDR3 length is 14 residues. CDR1 and CDR2 from the germline V gene are MNHNS and SASEGT. Trimming left V 0 bases short and J 4 bases short, with 9 bases between. Written as DNA, the CDR3 is TGTGCCAGCAGTGAAGCTGGGGGGACCACTGAAGCTTTCTTT. It specifies CASSEAGGTTEAFF.

In regard to this clonotype: One end of the junction does not line up with germline, which may come from a read error. The V call is TRBV28, the J call TRBJ2-7; D may be TRBD2 (5 bases). There are 15 residues in the CDR3. CDR1 is MDHEN, CDR2 SYDVKM, per germline. Here the CDR3 DNA reads TGTGCCAGCAGCCGGCCCGGGGTCCGAGCTTACGATCAGTACTTC. Translation: CASSRPGVRAYDQYF.

The chain couples TRBV6-1 to TRBJ2-6; 10 bases map to TRBD1. The CDR3 is made up of 18 amino acids. Germline CDR1 and CDR2: MNHNS and SASEGT. V lost 0 bases to trimming and J lost 2 bases; unmatched junction nucleotides: 4. This CDR3 reads CASSEARTGGTGANVLTF. In DNA, the CDR3 is TGTGCCAGCAGTGAAGCCCGGACAGGGGGGACTGGGGCCAACGTCCTGACTTTC.

At least ten counts were recorded for this clonotype. V is TRBV28 and J is TRBJ2-5; D gene uncertain. Per the germline V gene, CDR1 is MDHEN and CDR2 is SYDVKM. V was pared by 6 bases and J by 2 bases, with 7 bases between. The CDR3 runs 12 residues. The CDR3 here is CASRRTQETQYF. CDR3 DNA: TGTGCCAGCAGGCGTACTCAAGAGACCCAGTACTTC.

This clonotype has ten or more counts. The rearrangement uses TRBV5-1 and TRBJ1-2; 10 bases are a match to TRBD1. J lost 8 bases, V lost 3 bases, and 7 bases had no gene match. Germline CDR1 SGHRS, CDR2 YFSETQ. The CDR3 has 14 amino acids. The CDR3 protein is CASSWTGTGDGYTF. CDR3 nucleotides: TGCGCCAGCAGCTGGACCGGGACAGGGGACGGCTACACCTTC. Full variable domain (remainder filled in from reference TRBV5-1 and TRBJ1-2): KAGVTQTPRYLIKTRGQQVTLSCSPISGHRSVSWYQQTPGQGLQFLFEYFSETQRNKGNFPGRFSGRQFSNSRSEMNVSTLELGDSALYLCASSWTGTGDGYTFGSGTRLTVV.

The genes are TRBV20-1 and TRBJ2-7; 7 nucleotides line up with TRBD2. The germline V gene has CDR1 DFQATT and CDR2 SNEGSKA (reference sequence). CDR3 length equals 12 residues. V gave up 5 bases and J gave up 0 bases; unmatched junction bases: 1. Here the CDR3 DNA reads TGCAGTGCTGGACTAGACTCCTACGAGCAGTACTTC. Its translation is CSAGLDSYEQYF.

The table lists this clonotype with many counts. The J gene is TRBJ1-3, the V gene TRBV2; D is perhaps TRBD1 (6 bases). Germline CDR1 is SNHLY and CDR2 is FYNNEI. The V and J ends lost 6 bases and 4 bases respectively, with 16 bases between them. There are 15 residues in the CDR3. The CDR3 loop is CASRTIRDTGNTIYF. The CDR3 DNA sequence: TGTGCCAGCAGAACGATCCGGGACACGGGAAACACCATATATTTT.

This clonotype occurred a few times. With a much larger clone just one base away, this may be a read error. This chain links TRBV10-1 with TRBJ2-5; 9 bases are shared with TRBD1. The CDR3 has 14 amino acids. Germline V gene lookup returns CDR1 WNHNN and CDR2 SYGVQD (reference sequence). The chain's CDR3 is CASSEGQGMETQCF. The CDR3 region has the DNA TGCGCCAGCAGTGAGGGACAGGGGATGGAGACCCAGTGCTTC.

This clonotype was detected many times. The genes are TRBV12-3 or TRBV12-4 and TRBJ2-2; D is perhaps TRBD2 (6 bases). The V and J ends lost 9 bases and 1 base respectively, with 18 bases between them. This CDR3 contains 16 residues. The CDR3 DNA reads as TGTGCCAGTAGCGAGGCGGGACTCTGGAACACCGGGGAGCTGTTTTTT. Protein product: CASSEAGLWNTGELFF.

This clonotype was detected ten times or more. The CDR3 nucleotides read TGCAGCGCCAGGGACACTGAAGCTTTCTTT. Translating gives CSARDTEAFF. V and J are TRBV29-1 and TRBJ1-1, with D possibly being TRBD1 (5 bases). CDR3 size: 10 residues. Per the germline V gene, CDR1 is SQVTM and CDR2 is ANQGSEA. V was pared by 7 bases and J by 3 bases, with 6 bases between.

The rearrangement uses TRBV4-2 and TRBJ2-1, with 8 bases lining up with TRBD1. Unmatched junction bases numbered 8, after V lost 8 bases and J lost 2 bases. The CDR3 is 15 amino acids. Per the germline V gene, CDR1 is LGHNA and CDR2 is YNFKEQ. The CDR3 here is CASSRRDRTYNEQFF. The DNA for the CDR3 is TGTGCCAGCTCCCGCCGGGACAGGACCTACAATGAGCAGTTCTTC.

The chain carries TRBV6-1 and TRBJ2-7; 10 bases align to TRBD1. The junction had 8 bases not matched to a gene; V was cut back by 7 bases and J by 2 bases. CDR3 size: 15 residues. The germline V gene encodes CDR1 MNHNS and CDR2 SASEGT. The CDR3 here is CASTPPGQGTYEQYF. CDR3 nucleotide sequence: TGTGCCAGCACTCCCCCGGGACAGGGGACCTACGAGCAGTACTTC.

This clonotype was picked up a small number of times. The gene calls are TRBV20-1 and TRBJ1-6; D not certain. The germline CDR1 and CDR2 sequences are DFQATT and SNEGSKA (reference sequence). Deletions cut 3 bases from V and 12 bases from J, with 15 bases between. The CDR3 consists of 13 residues. The CDR3 DNA sequence: TGCAGTGCTAGGGGTGACTTCTCAAAACCCCTCCACTTT. This translates into CSARGDFSKPLHF.

This clonotype was recorded at least ten times. This sequence joins TRBV7-6 and TRBJ1-5, with 8 bases fitting TRBD1. CDR3 length equals 17 residues. Germline V CDR1 and CDR2: SGHVS, FNYEAQ. Trimming cost V 1 base and J 1 base; bases outside gene matches: 6. In DNA, the CDR3 is TGTGCCAGCAGCTTAGTTCCCAGGGGGCCGAGCAATCAGCCCCAGCATTTT. Translated, it gives CASSLVPRGPSNQPQHF.

This clonotype occurred many times. This rearrangement joins TRBV11-2 to TRBJ2-2; the match to TRBD2 covers 7 bases. Trimming took 4 bases from V and 2 from J; bases not matched to a gene: 7. The CDR3 covers 16 residues. The V gene's germline CDR1 is SGHAT and CDR2 FQNNGV. CDR3 loop: CASSSLGTTNTGELFF. CDR3 in DNA: TGTGCCAGCAGCTCCCTGGGGACTACCAACACCGGGGAGCTGTTTTTT. The full variable domain, with the rest looked up from reference TRBV11-2 and TRBJ2-2, is EAGVAQSPRYKIIEKRQSVAFWCNPISGHATLYWYQQILGQGPKLLIQFQNNGVVDDSQLPKDRFSAERLKGVDSTLKIQPAKLEDSAVYLCASSSLGTTNTGELFFGEGSRLTVL.

The chain couples TRBV7-2 to TRBJ2-2, with D maybe TRBD1 (5 bases). The germline gives CDR1 SGHTA, CDR2 FQGNSA. V lost 1 base and J 4 bases, leaving 10 bases between the germline ends. The CDR3 has 15 residues. As DNA, the CDR3 is TGTGCCAGCAGCTTAGGACAGAGACGCACCGGGGAGCTGTTTTTT. Translated, it gives CASSLGQRRTGELFF. The whole variable domain, remainder taken from reference TRBV7-2 and TRBJ2-2, is GAGVSQSPSNKVTEKGKDVELRCDPISGHTALYWYRQSLGQGLEFLIYFQGNSAPDKSGLPSDRFSAERTGGSVSTLTIQRTQQEDSAVYLCASSLGQRRTGELFFGEGSRLTVL.

This clonotype has at least ten counts. J is TRBJ1-5 and V is TRBV5-5; D is unresolved. This CDR3 region has 15 residues. Germline V gives CDR1 SGHKS, CDR2 YYEKEE (reference sequence). The V and J ends lost 0 bases and 2 bases respectively, with 9 bases between them. This chain's CDR3 is CASSLGPPGNQPQHF. Here the CDR3 DNA reads TGTGCCAGCAGCTTGGGCCCCCCCGGCAATCAGCCCCAGCATTTT.

Here the CDR3 reads CASSHLPGTATKGYTF. The CDR3 DNA follows: TGTGCCAGCAGTCACCTGCCCGGGACAGCGACGAAAGGCTACACCTTC. This chain links TRBV6-2 or TRBV6-3 with TRBJ1-2, with 7 bases matching TRBD1. The V and J ends lost 5 bases and 8 bases, in that order; junction bases with no gene match: 17. Germline V lookup: CDR1 MNHEY, CDR2 SVGEGT. The CDR3 runs 16 residues.

This clonotype was recorded at least ten times. V and J are TRBV6-1 and TRBJ2-2; 9 bases are shared with TRBD2. The germline V gene has CDR1 MNHNS and CDR2 SASEGT. The CDR3 has 16 residues. V shed 4 bases, J shed 0 bases, and the junction held 3 bases outside the gene matches. CDR3 in amino acids: CASSGLAGANTGELFF. CDR3 in DNA: TGTGCCAGCAGTGGATTAGCGGGAGCGAACACCGGGGAGCTGTTTTTT.

CDR3 DNA sequence: TGTGCCAGCAGTTACAGGACAGACACTGAAGCTTTCTTT. This codes for CASSYRTDTEAFF. The chain has TRBV27 and TRBJ1-1; D might be TRBD1 (6 bases). With 4 bases removed from V and 3 bases from J, the gap between germline ends came to 9 bases. The CDR3 is 13 residues long. Germline CDR1 MNHEY, CDR2 SMNVEV (reference sequence).

This clonotype has a count of ten or more. This chain connects TRBV15 to TRBJ2-7; no clear D gene. Trimming stripped 0 bases from V and 3 bases from J, with 6 bases between. This CDR3 contains 13 residues. Germline CDR1 is LNHNV and CDR2 is YYDKDF (reference sequence). This CDR3 is CATSRDAVYEQYF. Written as DNA, the CDR3 is TGTGCCACCAGCAGAGATGCCGTCTACGAGCAGTACTTC.

This clonotype was seen repeatedly, ten times or more. This chain connects TRBV15 to TRBJ1-5; 8 bases line up with TRBD1. The germline gives CDR1 LNHNV, CDR2 YYDKDF (reference sequence). V lost 4 bases, J lost 5 bases, and 1 base stayed unmatched. This CDR3 spans 13 amino acids. This CDR3 reads CATSKDRDQPQHF. The CDR3 DNA follows: TGTGCCACCAGCAAGGACAGGGATCAGCCCCAGCATTTT.

In its sample, this clonotype was seen many times. This sequence joins TRBV7-2 and TRBJ1-2, with D possibly TRBD1 on 5 matching bases. The V end lost 3 bases, the J end lost 5 bases, and 10 bases lay between the germline ends. There are 13 residues in the CDR3. Per the germline V gene, CDR1 is SGHTA and CDR2 is FQGNSA. CDR3 nucleotides: TGTGCCAGCAGCTTTCCAGGGCGGTATGGCTACACCTTC. Translating gives CASSFPGRYGYTF.

This clonotype was counted at least ten times. The rearrangement joins TRBV6-1 to TRBJ2-5; tentative D call: TRBD1 (6 bases). The CDR3 is made up of 13 amino acids. Between the trimmed V and J ends, which lost 6 bases and 4 bases, there was a span of 12 bases. The germline gives CDR1 MNHNS, CDR2 SASEGT. The CDR3 is CASRETGLETQYF. The CDR3 coding sequence is TGTGCCAGCAGGGAAACAGGGTTAGAGACCCAGTACTTC.

This clonotype was seen ten or more times. The chain combines TRBV24-1 with TRBJ1-5, with TRBD1 matching 7 bases. Germline CDR1 and CDR2: KGHDR and SFDVKD. This CDR3 spans 14 amino acids. The V gene end was trimmed by 5 bases and the J gene end by 5 bases; junction bases not matched to a gene: 5. CDR3 sequence: CATSVQGVHQPQHF. CDR3 coding DNA: TGTGCCACCAGTGTTCAGGGGGTGCATCAGCCCCAGCATTTT.